A selection of T cell receptor beta chains follows, all from one sample in a study of cytomegalovirus exposure and HLA in healthy donors. Generated by immunoSEQ multiplex PCR, the TCRdb table keeps only in-frame clones and is missing some. The sample consists of 150,000 to 190,000 clones, 85% of them appearing once. Sequenced: PBMCs. The source of these receptors is a woman under 30 in good health and CMV-seronegative. Both conserved end residues are part of each CDR3. A D gene is named only where the DNA matches it firmly. Size is stated for part of the rows, as once, few or many counts, or as a class when the clone is expanded.

CDR3aa | CDR3nt | abundance | d_gene | j_gene | v_gene
CASSLDYRVPLSSGNTIYF | TGCGCCAGCAGTCTAGATTACAGGGTTCCCTTGAGCTCTGGAAACACCATATATTTT | NA | NA | TRBJ1-3 | TRBV4-1
CASSFYRDSAGYTF | TGTGCCAGCAGTTTCTACAGGGATTCGGCTGGCTACACCTTC | NA | NA | TRBJ1-2 | TRBV27
CASSQATSGYNEQFF | TGCGCCAGCAGCCAAGCGACTAGCGGGTACAATGAGCAGTTCTTC | few | TRBD2 | TRBJ2-1 | TRBV4-3
CATSRGSGQPQHF | TGTGCCACCAGCAGAGGGTCCGGTCAGCCCCAGCATTTT | few | NA | TRBJ1-5 | TRBV15
CASLGQASYGYTF | TGTGCCAGCCTCGGACAGGCCTCCTATGGCTACACCTTC | NA | TRBD1 | TRBJ1-2 | TRBV28
CASSPLAGLDTQYF | TGTGCCAGCAGCCCACTAGCGGGATTGGATACGCAGTATTTT | NA | TRBD2 | TRBJ2-3 | TRBV27
CASSPGTGGDTQYF | TGTGCCAGCTCACCCGGGACCGGGGGAGATACGCAGTATTTT | NA | NA | TRBJ2-3 | TRBV18
CASSEADREWDIQYF | TGTGCCAGCAGTGAAGCGGACAGGGAGTGGGACATTCAGTACTTC | NA | TRBD1 | TRBJ2-4 | TRBV6-1
CASSSGRANEKLFF | TGTGCCAGCAGCTCGGGCAGGGCCAATGAAAAACTGTTTTTT | NA | NA | TRBJ1-4 | TRBV7-2
CASSQEASGETQYF | TGTGCCAGCAGCCAAGAGGCTAGTGGAGAGACCCAGTACTTC | NA | NA | TRBJ2-5 | TRBV4-2
CASSRAGPYEQYF | TGTGCCAGCAGTCGCGCGGGCCCCTACGAGCAGTACTTC | NA | NA | TRBJ2-7 | TRBV28
CATSRDGTGGPDTQYF | TGTGCCACCAGCAGAGATGGGACAGGGGGACCAGATACGCAGTATTTT | once | TRBD1 | TRBJ2-3 | TRBV15
CASSLAERGTDTQYF | TGTGCCAGCAGCTTAGCGGAGCGGGGGACAGATACGCAGTATTTT | NA | TRBD2 | TRBJ2-3 | TRBV7-2
CASSPRTDTANNEQFF | TGTGCCAGCAGCCCTCGGACAGATACGGCCAACAATGAGCAGTTCTTC | NA | NA | TRBJ2-1 | TRBV7-9
CASSVAGENSPLHF | TGTGCCAGCAGCGTAGCGGGGGAAAATTCACCCCTCCACTTT | NA | NA | TRBJ1-6 | TRBV9
CAISESQIRTSGTDTQYF | TGTGCCATCAGTGAGTCTCAGATTCGGACTAGCGGCACAGATACGCAGTATTTT | NA | TRBD2 | TRBJ2-3 | TRBV10-3
CASSPPSGGGNNEQFF | TGTGCCAGCTCACCCCCCTCCGGGGGGGGGAACAATGAGCAGTTCTTC | NA | TRBD2 | TRBJ2-1 | TRBV18
CSSSPKVRLAGETQYF | TGTTCCAGCAGCCCCAAAGTTCGGCTAGCGGGGGAGACCCAGTACTTC | few | TRBD2 | TRBJ2-5 | TRBV7-9
CASSSNADQPQHF | TGTGCCAGCAGTTCTAACGCGGATCAGCCCCAGCATTTT | NA | NA | TRBJ1-5 | TRBV28
CASSFRGEQFF | TGCGCCAGCAGCTTTAGGGGCGAGCAGTTCTTC | NA | NA | TRBJ2-1 | TRBV5-1
CASSATSGSDHEQFF | TGTGCCAGCAGCGCGACTAGCGGGAGTGACCATGAGCAGTTCTTC | NA | TRBD2 | TRBJ2-1 | TRBV7-8
CASSGGGGASYNEQFF | TGCGCCAGCAGCGGTGGTGGGGGGGCTTCCTACAATGAGCAGTTCTTC | NA | NA | TRBJ2-1 | TRBV5-1
CASSFSKGQAEETQYF | TGTGCCAGCAGTTTCTCCAAGGGACAGGCCGAAGAGACCCAGTACTTC | NA | TRBD1 | TRBJ2-5 | TRBV27
CASSPWGGQGARDEQYF | TGTGCCAGCAGCCCTTGGGGGGGACAGGGGGCCAGGGACGAGCAGTACTTC | NA | TRBD1 | TRBJ2-7 | TRBV11-2
CASSEGTEGLGQPQHF | TGTGCCAGCAGTGAAGGGACAGAGGGCCTTGGGCAGCCCCAGCATTTT | few | NA | TRBJ1-5 | TRBV6-1
CASSYSSLVTNSPLHF | TGTGCCAGCAGTTACTCGAGTCTGGTTACGAATTCACCCCTCCACTTT | NA | NA | TRBJ1-6 | TRBV6-5
CASSRRGETVNTEAFF | TGTGCCAGCAGCCGCAGGGGGGAGACGGTGAACACTGAAGCTTTCTTT | NA | TRBD1 | TRBJ1-1 | TRBV7-9
CASDRRADGANVLTF | TGTGCCAGCGACAGAAGGGCTGATGGGGCCAACGTCCTGACTTTC | NA | NA | TRBJ2-6 | TRBV7-9
CASSSGQASRLGTF | TGTGCCAGTAGTAGCGGACAGGCATCTCGTTTAGGCACCTTC | NA | TRBD1 | TRBJ1-2 | TRBV19
CASSGTRLIEQFF | TGTGCCAGCTCCGGGACTAGGCTAATTGAGCAGTTCTTC | NA | TRBD2 | TRBJ2-1 | TRBV28
CASSPLAGVGPSGLF | TGTGCCAGCAGCCCCCTAGCGGGAGTAGGGCCCTCAGGCTTATTC | once | TRBD2 | TRBJ2-7 | TRBV11-2
CASSPPGQSEKLFF | TGTGCCAGCAGTCCTCCGGGACAGTCGGAAAAACTGTTTTTT | NA | TRBD1 | TRBJ1-4 | TRBV6-5
CASSYSGGSYNEQFF | TGTGCCAGCAGTTACTCTGGGGGGTCCTACAATGAGCAGTTCTTC | NA | NA | TRBJ2-1 | TRBV6-5
CASSHPGQKRTQYF | TGCGCCAGCAGCCATCCGGGACAGAAGAGAACCCAGTACTTC | NA | TRBD1 | TRBJ2-5 | TRBV4-1
CASSFGPGSNQPQHF | TGTGCCAGCAGCTTTGGGCCGGGAAGCAATCAGCCCCAGCATTTT | NA | NA | TRBJ1-5 | TRBV5-4
CAWSETGNQPQHF | TGTGCCTGGAGTGAGACGGGTAATCAGCCCCAGCATTTT | NA | NA | TRBJ1-5 | TRBV30
CASSSGTSLGHEQYF | TGTGCCAGCTCGTCCGGGACTAGCTTAGGGCACGAGCAGTACTTC | NA | TRBD2 | TRBJ2-7 | TRBV18
CASSSLDRYGVGNTIYF | TGTGCCAGCAGCTCACTCGACAGGTACGGCGTTGGAAACACCATATATTTT | NA | NA | TRBJ1-3 | TRBV13
CAWSPYSGGNSPLHF | TGTGCCTGGAGTCCCTACTCTGGAGGGAATTCACCCCTCCACTTT | NA | NA | TRBJ1-6 | TRBV30
CASSPTLGSEQYF | TGCGCCAGCAGTCCGACACTTGGGTCGGAGCAGTACTTC | NA | NA | TRBJ2-7 | TRBV10-1
CASSVTVKNTEAFF | TGTGCCAGCAGCGTGACAGTAAAGAACACTGAAGCTTTCTTT | NA | NA | TRBJ1-1 | TRBV7-9
CASSLALFVSGNTIYF | TGTGCCAGCAGCTTAGCGTTATTCGTCTCTGGAAACACCATATATTTT | NA | NA | TRBJ1-3 | TRBV7-9
CASSLEGSGTDAQYF | TGTGCCAGCAGCTTAGAGGGGTCGGGCACAGATGCGCAGTATTTT | NA | NA | TRBJ2-3 | TRBV7-2
CASRDRGLGNEKLFF | TGTGCCAGCAGGGATAGGGGGCTCGGAAATGAAAAACTGTTTTTT | NA | TRBD1 | TRBJ1-4 | TRBV6-5
CASSMGQRSSYNSPLHF | TGTGCCAGTAGTATGGGACAAAGGAGCTCCTATAATTCACCCCTCCACTTT | NA | NA | TRBJ1-6 | TRBV19
CACSQRLVETQYF | TGTGCCTGTAGTCAGCGGCTGGTAGAGACCCAGTACTTC | once | NA | TRBJ2-5 | TRBV7-2
CAARGILAGSYNEQFF | TGTGCCGCAAGGGGGATACTAGCGGGGTCCTACAATGAGCAGTTCTTC | NA | TRBD2 | TRBJ2-1 | TRBV2
CASSQPGQGREQYF | TGTGCCAGCAGCCAGCCGGGACAGGGGCGCGAGCAGTACTTC | NA | TRBD1 | TRBJ2-7 | TRBV4-2
CASSLWRVDYEQYF | TGTGCCAGCAGCTTGTGGCGGGTCGACTACGAGCAGTACTTC | few | NA | TRBJ2-7 | TRBV5-4
CASSRGQTSSYEQYF | TGTGCCAGCAGCCGGGGACAGACCAGCTCCTACGAGCAGTACTTC | NA | TRBD1 | TRBJ2-7 | TRBV7-2
CASFNGQGVNSPLHF | TGTGCCAGTTTCAATGGACAGGGGGTTAATTCACCCCTCCACTTT | NA | TRBD1 | TRBJ1-6 | TRBV19
CASSLGTSRETQYF | TGTGCCAGCAGCCTGGGGACTAGTCGGGAGACCCAGTACTTC | NA | TRBD2 | TRBJ2-5 | TRBV7-9
CASSDGRQGRRETQYF | TGTGCCAGCAGTGACGGTCGACAGGGCCGTCGGGAGACCCAGTACTTC | NA | TRBD1 | TRBJ2-5 | TRBV2
CASRMGQGRAQPQHF | TGTGCCAGCAGAATGGGACAGGGAAGGGCTCAGCCCCAGCATTTT | NA | TRBD1 | TRBJ1-5 | TRBV6-1
CASSGDWQETQYF | TGTGCCAGCAGTGGGGACTGGCAAGAGACCCAGTACTTC | NA | NA | TRBJ2-5 | TRBV2
CASKFPRDPLSYEQYF | TGTGCCAGCAAATTCCCGCGGGACCCACTATCGTACGAGCAGTACTTC | NA | NA | TRBJ2-7 | TRBV7-8
CASSSWTGEDSPLHF | TGTGCCAGCAGTTCCTGGACAGGGGAGGATTCACCCCTCCACTTT | NA | TRBD1 | TRBJ1-6 | TRBV6-5
CASSLIDSTQEQYF | TGTGCCAGCAGCTTAATAGACTCGACGCAAGAGCAGTACTTC | NA | NA | TRBJ2-5 | TRBV5-6
CASSQERDGLGEQYF | TGCGCCAGCAGCCAAGAGCGGGATGGACTCGGCGAGCAGTACTTC | NA | NA | TRBJ2-7 | TRBV4-1